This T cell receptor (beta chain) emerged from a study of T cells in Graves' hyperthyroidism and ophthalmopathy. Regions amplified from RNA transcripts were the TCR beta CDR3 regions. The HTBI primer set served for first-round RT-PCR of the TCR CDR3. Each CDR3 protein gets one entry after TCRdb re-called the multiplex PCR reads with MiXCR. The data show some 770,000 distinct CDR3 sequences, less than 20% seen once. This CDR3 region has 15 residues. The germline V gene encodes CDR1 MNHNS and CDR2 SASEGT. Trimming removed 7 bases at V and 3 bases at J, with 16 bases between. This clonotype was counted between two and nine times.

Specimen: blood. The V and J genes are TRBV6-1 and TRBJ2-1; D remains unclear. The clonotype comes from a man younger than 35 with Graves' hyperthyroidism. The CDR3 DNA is TGTGCCAGCACCTCTTCTTGGACCAGCTACAATGAGCAGTTCTTC. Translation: CASTSSWTSYNEQFF.